This T cell receptor (beta chain) stems from a study of neurological immune-mediated disorders. TCRdb re-analysed the 5' RACE reads in MiXCR, keeping a single row per CDR3 protein. In the table there are about 30,000 distinct CDR3 sequences, 15% of which are singletons. Trimming shortened V by 4 bases and J by 6 bases, and 16 bases separated the two germline ends. The CDR3 covers 15 residues. The germline V gene has CDR1 MDHEN and CDR2 SYDVKM. In this sample, this clonotype turned up many times. Sequencing used PBMCs. The chain recombines TRBV28 with TRBJ1-5; D is undetermined. This TCR was recovered from a man between 65 and 85 years old in good health. The CDR3 protein is CASSSPSRRGQPQHF. The CDR3 DNA is TGTGCCAGCAGTTCCCCCTCGCGTCGGGGTCAGCCCCAGCATTTT.